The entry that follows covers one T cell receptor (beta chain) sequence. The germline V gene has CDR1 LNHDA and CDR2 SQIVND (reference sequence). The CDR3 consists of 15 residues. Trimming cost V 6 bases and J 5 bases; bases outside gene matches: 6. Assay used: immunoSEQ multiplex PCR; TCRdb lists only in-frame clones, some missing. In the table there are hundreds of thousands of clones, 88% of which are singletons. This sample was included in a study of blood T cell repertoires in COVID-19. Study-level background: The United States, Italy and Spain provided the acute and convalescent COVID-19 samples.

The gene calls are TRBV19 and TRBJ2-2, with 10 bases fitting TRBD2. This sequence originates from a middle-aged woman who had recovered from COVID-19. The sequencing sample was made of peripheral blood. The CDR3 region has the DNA TGTGCCAGTAGCCGGACTAGCGGCTCTACCGGGGAGCTGTTTTTT. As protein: CASSRTSGSTGELFF.